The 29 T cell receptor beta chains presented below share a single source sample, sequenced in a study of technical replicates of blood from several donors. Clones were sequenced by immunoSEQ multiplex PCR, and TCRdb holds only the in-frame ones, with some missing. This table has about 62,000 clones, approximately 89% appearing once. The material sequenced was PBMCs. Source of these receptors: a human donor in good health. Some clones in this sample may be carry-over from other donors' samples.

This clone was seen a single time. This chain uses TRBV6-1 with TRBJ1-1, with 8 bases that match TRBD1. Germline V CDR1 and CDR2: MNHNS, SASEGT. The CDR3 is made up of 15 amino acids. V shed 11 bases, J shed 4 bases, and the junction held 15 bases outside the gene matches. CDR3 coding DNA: TGTGCCTCTTTCCCCCCGGACAGGGAAGCCACTGAAGCTTTCTTT. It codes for CASFPPDREATEAFF.

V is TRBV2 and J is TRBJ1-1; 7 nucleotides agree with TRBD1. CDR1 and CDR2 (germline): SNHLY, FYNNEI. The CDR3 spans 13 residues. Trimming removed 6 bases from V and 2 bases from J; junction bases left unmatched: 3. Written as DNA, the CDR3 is TGTGCCAGCAGGGGGGACAGAAACACTGAAGCTTTCTTT. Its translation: CASRGDRNTEAFF.

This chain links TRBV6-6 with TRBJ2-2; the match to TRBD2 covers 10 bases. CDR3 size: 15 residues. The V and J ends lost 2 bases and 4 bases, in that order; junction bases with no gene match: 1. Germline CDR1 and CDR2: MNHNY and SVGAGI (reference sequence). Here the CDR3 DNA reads TGTGCCAGCAGTTACGGGACTAGCGCCACCGGGGAGCTGTTTTTT. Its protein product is CASSYGTSATGELFF.

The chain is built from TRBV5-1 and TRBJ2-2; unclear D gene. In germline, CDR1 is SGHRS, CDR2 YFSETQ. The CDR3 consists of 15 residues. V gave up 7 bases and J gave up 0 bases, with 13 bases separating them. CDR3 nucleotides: TGCGCCAGCCATAGTGGGCTGGCGAACACCGGGGAGCTGTTTTTT. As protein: CASHSGLANTGELFF.

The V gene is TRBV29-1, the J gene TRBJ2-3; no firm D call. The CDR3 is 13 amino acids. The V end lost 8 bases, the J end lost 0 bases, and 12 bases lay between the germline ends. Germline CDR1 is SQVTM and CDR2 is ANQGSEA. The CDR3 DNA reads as TGCAGCACAATGGCAGGTAGCACAGATACGCAGTATTTT. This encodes CSTMAGSTDTQYF.

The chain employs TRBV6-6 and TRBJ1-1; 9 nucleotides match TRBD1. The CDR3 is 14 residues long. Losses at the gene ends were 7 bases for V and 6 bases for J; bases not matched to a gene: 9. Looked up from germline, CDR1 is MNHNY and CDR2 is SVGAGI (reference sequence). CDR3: CASTIQGAPSEAFF. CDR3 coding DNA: TGTGCCAGCACTATACAGGGGGCTCCCTCTGAAGCTTTCTTT.

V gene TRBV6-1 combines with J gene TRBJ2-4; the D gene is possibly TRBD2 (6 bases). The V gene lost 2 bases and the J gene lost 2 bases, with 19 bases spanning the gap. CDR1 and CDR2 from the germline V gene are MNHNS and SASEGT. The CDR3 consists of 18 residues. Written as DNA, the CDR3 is TGTGCCAGCAGTGAAATTAGCGGCACTGTCCACACCAAAAACATTCAGTACTTC. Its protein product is CASSEISGTVHTKNIQYF.

The CDR3 region is CASSRTSGITGELFF. CDR3 coding DNA: TGCGCCAGCAGCCGCACTAGCGGGATTACCGGGGAGCTGTTTTTT. This chain joins TRBV4-3 and TRBJ2-2; the match to TRBD2 covers 10 bases. The ends lost 4 bases at V and 5 bases at J; junction bases unmatched: 4. Germline CDR1 reads LGHNA; CDR2 reads YSLEER. The CDR3 is made up of 15 amino acids.

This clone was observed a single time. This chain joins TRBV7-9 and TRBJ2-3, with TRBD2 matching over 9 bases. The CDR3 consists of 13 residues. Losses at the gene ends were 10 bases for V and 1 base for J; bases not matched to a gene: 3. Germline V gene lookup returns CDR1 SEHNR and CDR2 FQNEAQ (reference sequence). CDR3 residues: CATWTSGTDTQYF. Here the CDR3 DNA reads TGTGCCACCTGGACTAGCGGCACAGATACGCAGTATTTT.

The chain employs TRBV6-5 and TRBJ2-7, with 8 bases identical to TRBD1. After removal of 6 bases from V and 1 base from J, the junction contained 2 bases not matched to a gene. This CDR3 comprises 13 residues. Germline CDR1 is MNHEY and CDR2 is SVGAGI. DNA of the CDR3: TGTGCCAGCAGAAGGACAGGGTCCTACGAGCAGTACTTC. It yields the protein CASRRTGSYEQYF.

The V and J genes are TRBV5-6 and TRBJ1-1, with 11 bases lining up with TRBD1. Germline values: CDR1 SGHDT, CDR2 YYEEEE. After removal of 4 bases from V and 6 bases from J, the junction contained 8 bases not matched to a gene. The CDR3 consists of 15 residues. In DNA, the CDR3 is TGTGCCAGCAGCATAGGGACAGGGGGAGGACCTGAAGCTTTCTTT. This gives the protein CASSIGTGGGPEAFF.

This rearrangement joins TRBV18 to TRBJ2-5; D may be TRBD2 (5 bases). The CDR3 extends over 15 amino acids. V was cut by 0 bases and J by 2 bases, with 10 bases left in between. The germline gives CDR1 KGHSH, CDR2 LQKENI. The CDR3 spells CASSPPGAAQETQYF. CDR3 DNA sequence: TGTGCCAGCTCACCACCGGGAGCGGCGCAAGAGACCCAGTACTTC.

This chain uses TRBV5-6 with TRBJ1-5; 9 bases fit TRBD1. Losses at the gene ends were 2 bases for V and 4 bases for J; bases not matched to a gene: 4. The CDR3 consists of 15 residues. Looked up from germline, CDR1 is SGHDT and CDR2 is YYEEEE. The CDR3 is CASSLTDRGNQPQHF. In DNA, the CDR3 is TGTGCCAGCAGCTTAACGGACAGGGGAAATCAGCCCCAGCATTTT.

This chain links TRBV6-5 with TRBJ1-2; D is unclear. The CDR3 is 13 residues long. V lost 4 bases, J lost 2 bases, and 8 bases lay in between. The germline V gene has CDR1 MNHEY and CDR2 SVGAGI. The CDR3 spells CASSSAANYGYTF. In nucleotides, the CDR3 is TGTGCCAGCAGTTCGGCAGCGAACTATGGCTACACCTTC.

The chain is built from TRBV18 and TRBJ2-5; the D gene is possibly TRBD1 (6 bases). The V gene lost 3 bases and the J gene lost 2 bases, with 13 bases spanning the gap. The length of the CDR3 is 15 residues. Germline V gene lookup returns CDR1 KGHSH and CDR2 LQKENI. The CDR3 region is CASSPRQASQETQYF. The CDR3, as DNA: TGTGCCAGCTCACCCCGACAGGCCTCACAAGAGACCCAGTACTTC.

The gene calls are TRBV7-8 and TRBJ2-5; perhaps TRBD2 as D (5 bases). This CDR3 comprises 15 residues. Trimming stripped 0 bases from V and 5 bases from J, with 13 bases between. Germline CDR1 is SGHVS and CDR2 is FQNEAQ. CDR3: CASSLAGGRVETQYF. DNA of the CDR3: TGTGCCAGCAGCTTAGCGGGTGGGAGAGTGGAGACCCAGTACTTC.

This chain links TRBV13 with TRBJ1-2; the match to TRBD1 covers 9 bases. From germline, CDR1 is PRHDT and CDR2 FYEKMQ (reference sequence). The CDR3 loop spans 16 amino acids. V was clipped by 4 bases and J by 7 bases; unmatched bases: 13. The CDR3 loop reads CASSSPRDRVVRGYTF. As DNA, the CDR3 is TGTGCCAGCAGCTCCCCCCGGGACAGGGTAGTGCGTGGCTACACCTTC.

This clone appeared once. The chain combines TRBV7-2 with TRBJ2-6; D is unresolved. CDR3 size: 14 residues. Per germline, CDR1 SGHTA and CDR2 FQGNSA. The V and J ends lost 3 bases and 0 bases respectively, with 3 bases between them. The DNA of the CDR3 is TGTGCCAGCAGCTTGAGCTCTGGGGCCAACGTCCTGACTTTC. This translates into CASSLSSGANVLTF.

The CDR3 here is CAWSPIVYGYTF. CDR3 in DNA: TGTGCCTGGAGTCCTATAGTCTATGGCTACACCTTC. V is TRBV30 and J is TRBJ1-2; D is ambiguous. Trimming took 2 bases from V and 4 from J, leaving 8 bases between them. The CDR3 contains 12 residues. Germline V gene lookup returns CDR1 GTSNPN and CDR2 SVGIG (reference sequence).

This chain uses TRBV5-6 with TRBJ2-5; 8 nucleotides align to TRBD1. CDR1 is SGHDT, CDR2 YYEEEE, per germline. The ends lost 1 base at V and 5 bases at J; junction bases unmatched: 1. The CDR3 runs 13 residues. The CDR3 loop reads CASSLQGAETQYF. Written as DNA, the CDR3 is TGTGCCAGCAGCTTGCAGGGGGCGGAGACCCAGTACTTC.

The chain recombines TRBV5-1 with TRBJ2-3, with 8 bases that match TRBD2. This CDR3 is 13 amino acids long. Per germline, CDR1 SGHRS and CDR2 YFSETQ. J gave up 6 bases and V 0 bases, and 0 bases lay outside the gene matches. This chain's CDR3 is CASSLGTSDTQYF. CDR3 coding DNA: TGCGCCAGCAGCTTGGGGACTAGCGATACGCAGTATTTT.

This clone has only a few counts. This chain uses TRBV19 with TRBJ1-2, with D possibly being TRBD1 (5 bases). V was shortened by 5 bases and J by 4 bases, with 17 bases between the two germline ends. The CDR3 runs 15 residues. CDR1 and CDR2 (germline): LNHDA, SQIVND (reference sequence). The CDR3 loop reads CASSLDLGLLYGYTF. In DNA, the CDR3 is TGTGCCAGTAGTCTCGACCTGGGGCTGCTCTATGGCTACACCTTC. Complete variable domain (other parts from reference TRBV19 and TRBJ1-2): DGGITQSPKYLFRKEGQNVTLSCEQNLNHDAMYWYRQDPGQGLRLIYYSQIVNDFQKGDIAEGYSVSREKKESFPLTVTSAQKNPTAFYLCASSLDLGLLYGYTFGSGTRLTVV.

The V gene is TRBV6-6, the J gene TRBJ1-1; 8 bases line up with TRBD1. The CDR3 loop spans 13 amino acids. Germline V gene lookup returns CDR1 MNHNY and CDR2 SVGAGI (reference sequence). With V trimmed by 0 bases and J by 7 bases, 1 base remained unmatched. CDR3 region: CASSYSGTGEAFF. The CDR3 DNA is TGTGCCAGCAGTTACTCTGGGACAGGTGAAGCTTTCTTT.

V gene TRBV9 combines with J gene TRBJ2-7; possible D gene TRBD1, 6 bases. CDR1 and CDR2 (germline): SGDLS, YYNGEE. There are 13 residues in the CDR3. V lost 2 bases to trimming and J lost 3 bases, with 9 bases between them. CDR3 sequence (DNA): TGTGCCAGCAGCGTTGGGACAAACTACGAGCAGTACTTC. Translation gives CASSVGTNYEQYF. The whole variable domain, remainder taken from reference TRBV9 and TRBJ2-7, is DSGVTQTPKHLITATGQRVTLRCSPRSGDLSVYWYQQSLDQGLQFLIQYYNGEERAKGNILERFSAQQFPDLHSELNLSSLELGDSALYFCASSVGTNYEQYFGPGTRLTVT.

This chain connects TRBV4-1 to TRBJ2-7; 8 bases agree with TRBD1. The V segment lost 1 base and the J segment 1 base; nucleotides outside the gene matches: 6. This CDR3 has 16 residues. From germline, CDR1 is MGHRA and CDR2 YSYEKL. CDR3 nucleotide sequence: TGCGCCAGCAGCCAAGTTTTTAGGGACAGGTCCTACGAGCAGTACTTC. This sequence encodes CASSQVFRDRSYEQYF.

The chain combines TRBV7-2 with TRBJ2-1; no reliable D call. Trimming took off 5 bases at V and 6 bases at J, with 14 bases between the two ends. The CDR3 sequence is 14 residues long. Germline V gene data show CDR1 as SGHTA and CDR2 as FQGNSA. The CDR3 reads CASSPARLGNEQFF. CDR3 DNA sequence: TGTGCCAGCAGCCCCGCCCGCCTAGGCAATGAGCAGTTCTTC.

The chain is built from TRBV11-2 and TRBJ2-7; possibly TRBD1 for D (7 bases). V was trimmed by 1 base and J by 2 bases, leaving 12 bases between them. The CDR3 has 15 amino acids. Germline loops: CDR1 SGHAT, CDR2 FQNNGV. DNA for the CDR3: TGTGCCAGCAGCTTAGTAGGCAGGGGGGCCTACGAGCAGTACTTC. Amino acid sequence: CASSLVGRGAYEQYF.

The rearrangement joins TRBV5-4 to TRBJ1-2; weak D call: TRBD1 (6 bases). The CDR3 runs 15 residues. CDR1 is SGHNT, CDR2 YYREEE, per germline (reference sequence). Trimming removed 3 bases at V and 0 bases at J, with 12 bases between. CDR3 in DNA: TGTGCCAGCAGCTCGGACAGATTTCCTAACTATGGCTACACCTTC. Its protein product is CASSSDRFPNYGYTF. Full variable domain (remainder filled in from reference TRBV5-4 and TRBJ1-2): ETGVTQSPTHLIKTRGQQVTLRCSSQSGHNTVSWYQQALGQGPQFIFQYYREEENGRGNFPPRFSGLQFPNYSSELNVNALELDDSALYLCASSSDRFPNYGYTFGSGTRLTVV.

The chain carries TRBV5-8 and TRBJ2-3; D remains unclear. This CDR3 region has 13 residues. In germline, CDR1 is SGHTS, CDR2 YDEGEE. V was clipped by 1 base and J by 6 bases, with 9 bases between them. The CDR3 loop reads CASSLRLGDTQYF. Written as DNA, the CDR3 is TGTGCCAGCAGCTTGAGACTCGGTGATACGCAGTATTTT.